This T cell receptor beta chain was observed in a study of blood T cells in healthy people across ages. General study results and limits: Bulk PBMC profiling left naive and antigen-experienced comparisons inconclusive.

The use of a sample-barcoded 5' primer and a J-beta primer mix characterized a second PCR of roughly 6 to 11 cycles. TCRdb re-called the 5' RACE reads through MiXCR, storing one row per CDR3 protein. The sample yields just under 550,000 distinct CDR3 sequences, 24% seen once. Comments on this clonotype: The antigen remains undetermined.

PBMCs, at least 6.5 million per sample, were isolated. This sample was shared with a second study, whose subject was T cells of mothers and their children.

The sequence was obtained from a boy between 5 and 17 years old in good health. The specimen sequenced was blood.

The CDR3 reads CASRGGNTDTQYF. The CDR3 bases are TGTGCCAGCAGAGGGGGCAACACAGATACGCAGTATTTT. V is TRBV2 and J is TRBJ2-3; 7 nucleotides align to TRBD1. The CDR3 is 13 residues long. The germline V gene has CDR1 SNHLY and CDR2 FYNNEI. V gave up 6 bases and J gave up 2 bases; unmatched junction bases: 2.